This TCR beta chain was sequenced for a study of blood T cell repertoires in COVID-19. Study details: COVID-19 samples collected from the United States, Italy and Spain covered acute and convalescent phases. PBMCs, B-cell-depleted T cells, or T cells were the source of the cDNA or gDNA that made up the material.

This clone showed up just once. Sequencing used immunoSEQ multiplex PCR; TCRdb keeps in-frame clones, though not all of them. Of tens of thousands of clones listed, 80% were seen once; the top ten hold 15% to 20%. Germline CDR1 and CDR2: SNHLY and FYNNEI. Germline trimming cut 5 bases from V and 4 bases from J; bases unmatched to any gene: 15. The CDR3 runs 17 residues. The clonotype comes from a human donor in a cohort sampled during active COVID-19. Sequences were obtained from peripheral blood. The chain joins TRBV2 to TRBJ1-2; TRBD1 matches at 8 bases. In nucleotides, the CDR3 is TGTGCCAGCAGTCCACCGGCAAACAGGGGGAGATCCTATGGCTACACCTTC. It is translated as CASSPPANRGRSYGYTF.